These T cell receptor beta chains were read from a single sample in a study of blood T cell repertoires in COVID-19. The data were produced by immunoSEQ multiplex PCR, yet TCRdb's version contains in-frame clones alone and is incomplete. The sample contains some 250,000 clones, over 75% of which appear only once. Material for sequencing was PBMCs or T cells enriched from blood (not recorded which). Every receptor here comes from a man younger than 35 who had recovered from COVID-19. Both conserved end residues are part of each CDR3. D genes are given only for firm matches. Where a row states a size, it is once, few, many or the class of an expanded clone; other rows omit it.

d_gene	v_gene	abundance	j_gene	CDR3nt	CDR3aa
TRBD1	TRBV28	.	TRBJ1-6	TGTGCCAGCGGGGGGATGTGGTTCGGGACAGATAATTCACCCCTCCACTTT	CASGGMWFGTDNSPLHF
TRBD1	TRBV3-1/TRBV3-2	.	TRBJ1-2	TGTGCCAGCAGCCAAGGACAGGGGGTGGGTGGCTACACCTTC	CASSQGQGVGGYTF
.	TRBV27	.	TRBJ1-1	TGTGCCAGCAGTTTAATGCAGGGGAGCACTGAAGCTTTCTTT	CASSLMQGSTEAFF
.	TRBV24-1	.	TRBJ2-1	TGTGCCACCAGTGACAGAACAAGCTACAATGAGCAGTTCTTC	CATSDRTSYNEQFF
.	TRBV5-1	.	TRBJ1-2	TGCGCCAGCAGCTTGAAACAGGAGGGCTTCCATGGCTACACCTTC	CASSLKQEGFHGYTF
.	TRBV9	.	TRBJ1-6	TGTGCCAGCAGCGTAGAGGGGTATAATTCACCCCTCCACTTT	CASSVEGYNSPLHF
.	TRBV5-4	.	TRBJ2-6	TGTGCCAGCAGCCACAGCTCTGGGGCCAACGTCCTGACTTTC	CASSHSSGANVLTF
TRBD1	TRBV27	.	TRBJ1-2	TGTGCCAGCAGTCCCGGGACAGGGAGGGCTAGTGGCTACACCTTC	CASSPGTGRASGYTF
TRBD1	TRBV12-3/TRBV12-4	.	TRBJ1-5	TGTGCCAGCACCGACAGGGCTCAGCCCCAGCATTTT	CASTDRAQPQHF
TRBD1	TRBV7-8	.	TRBJ1-2	TGTGCCAGCAGCTCGACCTCCGGGACAGGCTTATCCTCCGGCTATGGCTACACCTTC	CASSSTSGTGLSSGYGYTF
.	TRBV6-5	.	TRBJ1-1	TGTGCCAGTACTACCTCGGGAACTGAAGCTTTCTTT	CASTTSGTEAFF
TRBD1	TRBV7-9	.	TRBJ1-5	TGTGCCAGCAGCAAATGGACAGGGGAGGTCAATCAGCCCCAGCATTTT	CASSKWTGEVNQPQHF
.	TRBV2	.	TRBJ1-2	TGTGCCAGCAGTCTCACAGGGTCTGGCTACACCTTC	CASSLTGSGYTF
.	TRBV29-1	.	TRBJ2-5	TGCAGCGGGGGAACATCGGGAGTGGGTCAGTACTTC	CSGGTSGVGQYF
.	TRBV27	.	TRBJ1-2	TGTGCCAGCAGTTCTGGGCCTCGCCGTGGCTACACCTTC	CASSSGPRRGYTF
TRBD2	TRBV2	.	TRBJ2-1	TGTGCCAGCAGTGAATTGAAGAGTGCTAGCGGGAGATACAATGAGCAGTTCTTC	CASSELKSASGRYNEQFF
TRBD2	TRBV27	.	TRBJ2-1	TGTGCCAGCAGTATAATCGGGACTAGCGGGGGGTCCTACAATGAGCAGTTCTTC	CASSIIGTSGGSYNEQFF
TRBD2	TRBV7-2	.	TRBJ2-2	TGTGCCAGCAGCTTAAGGCGGGGGGGCACCGGGGAGCTGTTTTTT	CASSLRRGGTGELFF
TRBD2	TRBV10-1	once	TRBJ2-7	TGCGCCAGCAGCGACCAGAAGCTAGCGGGAGCGGCCGAGCAGTACTTC	CASSDQKLAGAAEQYF
TRBD2	TRBV27	.	TRBJ2-5	TGTGCCAGCAGTCCGGGACTAGCGGGAGGGCAAGAGACCCAGTACTTC	CASSPGLAGGQETQYF
.	TRBV28	.	TRBJ1-1	TGTGCCAGCACCGTTGGGGGGGCGCGGGACACTGAAGCTTTCTTT	CASTVGGARDTEAFF
TRBD2	TRBV7-9	.	TRBJ2-2	TGTGCCAGCAGCACCCTATCCCTCCGGGCGGGGGTTAATGGGGTCACCGGGGAGCTGTTTTTT	CASSTLSLRAGVNGVTGELFF
TRBD1	TRBV19	.	TRBJ1-2	TGTGCCAGCCCCGGGACAGCAGCACCCTATGGCTACACCTTC	CASPGTAAPYGYTF
.	TRBV11-2	.	TRBJ1-5	TGTGCCAGCAGCTTAGAGGGCACCCTCGCCGGTCAGCCCCAGCATTTT	CASSLEGTLAGQPQHF
TRBD2	TRBV10-1	.	TRBJ2-3	TGCGCCAGGACTATGGGGGCTAGCGGGAGGGGTCCAGATACGCAGTATTTT	CARTMGASGRGPDTQYF
.	TRBV5-1	.	TRBJ2-5	TGCGCCAGCAGCCACGGTCGGAGCCCAAAAGAGACCCAGTACTTC	CASSHGRSPKETQYF
TRBD2	TRBV5-4	.	TRBJ2-7	TGTGCCAGCAGCTTGGCGGGGACTAGCGGGATTGGCGAGCAGTACTTC	CASSLAGTSGIGEQYF
.	TRBV7-9	.	TRBJ2-2	TGTGCCAGTACCGGGACACGGACCGGGGAGCTGTTTTTT	CASTGTRTGELFF
.	TRBV30	.	TRBJ1-2	TGTGCCTGGAGTGTAGGGTGGGCAGGGGCATTTACTAACTATGGCTACACCTTC	CAWSVGWAGAFTNYGYTF
.	TRBV7-3	.	TRBJ2-5	TGTGCCAGCAGCTTAAGTGGCCGTCAAGAGACCCAGTACTTC	CASSLSGRQETQYF
.	TRBV6-5	.	TRBJ1-6	TGTGCCAGCAGTTACCAGGGTTTACCCCTCCACTTT	CASSYQGLPLHF
TRBD2	TRBV15	.	TRBJ2-7	TGTGCCACCAGCAACGGACTAGCGGGGGATAAGCAGTACTTC	CATSNGLAGDKQYF
TRBD1	TRBV7-9	.	TRBJ1-1	TGTGCCAGCAGCGCTGGGACAGCGAACACTGAAGCTTTCTTT	CASSAGTANTEAFF
TRBD2	TRBV3-1/TRBV3-2	.	TRBJ2-7	TGTGCCAGCAGCCAAGCACTAGCGCGCTCCTACGAGCAGTACTTC	CASSQALARSYEQYF
.	TRBV6-1	.	TRBJ1-1	TGTGCCAGCAGTGAATGGACACGCGAAGCTTTCTTT	CASSEWTREAFF
.	TRBV28	few	TRBJ1-6	TGTGCCAGCAGTTCTCCGTTGACAGGCTCGGATTCACCCCTCCACTTT	CASSSPLTGSDSPLHF
.	TRBV10-3	.	TRBJ1-6	TGTGCCATCAGTGTTGGAGATTCACCCCTCCACTTT	CAISVGDSPLHF
.	TRBV4-2	.	TRBJ1-1	TGTGCCAGCAGCCAAGATTTTACGGGACACACGAACACTGAAGCTTTCTTT	CASSQDFTGHTNTEAFF
.	TRBV2	once	TRBJ1-5	TGTGCCAGCAGCGCTCTGACAGATCAGCCCCAGCATTTT	CASSALTDQPQHF
TRBD1	TRBV30	.	TRBJ1-4	TGTGCCTGGAGGGGACAGGGGAATGAAAAACTGTTTTTT	CAWRGQGNEKLFF
TRBD1	TRBV5-1	.	TRBJ1-2	TGCGCCAGCAGCGCGGGACAGTCCTATGGCTACACCTTC	CASSAGQSYGYTF
.	TRBV5-1	.	TRBJ1-4	TGCGCCAGCAGCCGGCGTCTGAGGGATGAAAAACTGTTTTTT	CASSRRLRDEKLFF
.	TRBV14	.	TRBJ1-3	TGTGCCAGCAGCCAAAGCCCGCTTGTCGCCATATATTTT	CASSQSPLVAIYF
TRBD1	TRBV7-9	.	TRBJ1-1	TGTGCCAGCAGCCCCGAAGGACAGGACCCGATGGACACTGAAGCTTTCTTT	CASSPEGQDPMDTEAFF
TRBD2	TRBV5-4	once	TRBJ2-3	TGTGCCAGCAGCCGACTAGCGGGGGGTTCGGATACGCAGTATTTT	CASSRLAGGSDTQYF
TRBD1	TRBV4-1	.	TRBJ1-2	TGCGCCAGCAGCCAAGACCCAGGGACAGGGTGGGACTATGGCTACACCTTC	CASSQDPGTGWDYGYTF
.	TRBV28	.	TRBJ1-3	TGTGCCAGCAGTCGAGGGGGAACTGGAAACACCATATATTTT	CASSRGGTGNTIYF
TRBD1	TRBV6-1	once	TRBJ1-2	TGTGCCAGCAGTGAAGGTGGGACAGGGGATGTCTATGGCTACACCTTC	CASSEGGTGDVYGYTF
TRBD1	TRBV19	once	TRBJ2-1	TGTGCCAGTAGTGAGATGACAGGGAGCTACAATGAGCAGTTCTTC	CASSEMTGSYNEQFF
.	TRBV21-1	.	TRBJ2-5	TGTGCCAGCAGCAAAGCGCAAGTGGCTAGCGGGAGGCAGAAGACCCAGTACTTC	CASSKAQVASGRQKTQYF
.	TRBV10-2	.	TRBJ1-5	TGCGCCAGCAGTGATACAGGGATGTGGGGCGGGCCCCAGCATTTT	CASSDTGMWGGPQHF
TRBD1	TRBV10-3	.	TRBJ2-6	TGTGCCATCAGTGAGATTCAGGGGGTCGGGGCCAACGTCCTGACTTTC	CAISEIQGVGANVLTF
.	TRBV18	.	TRBJ2-5	TGTGCCAGCTCACCACCGTCGTCCAGCGGAAAAGAGACCCAGTACTTC	CASSPPSSSGKETQYF
TRBD1	TRBV6-5	.	TRBJ2-7	TGTGCCAGCAGTCCGGACAGGTTGAGCTACGAGCAGTACTTC	CASSPDRLSYEQYF